What follows are 13 T cell receptor beta chains derived from one specimen sequenced in a study of blood T cell repertoires in COVID-19. TCRdb's copy holds only in-frame clones and misses some; the assay was immunoSEQ multiplex PCR. The sample records some 240,000 clones, roughly 75% being singletons. Sequences were obtained from peripheral blood. Receptors originate from an older woman with acute or convalescent COVID-19.

This clone was seen more than once but under ten times. The gene calls are TRBV10-3 and TRBJ1-1; D unresolved. Trimming cost V 4 bases and J 0 bases, with 15 bases left between them. This CDR3 contains 16 residues. CDR1 is ENHRY, CDR2 SYGVKD, per germline. CDR3: CAISAPGGGMNTEAFF. DNA of the CDR3: TGTGCCATCAGTGCCCCGGGTGGAGGCATGAACACTGAAGCTTTCTTT.

The V and J genes are TRBV24-1 and TRBJ2-1, with 8 bases that match TRBD2. CDR3 size: 13 residues. Trimming at V came to 8 bases and at J to 8 bases, leaving 7 bases not matched to a gene. Germline assignment: CDR1 KGHDR and CDR2 SFDVKD. Here the CDR3 reads CATKHSGGDEQFF. The CDR3 DNA follows: TGTGCCACCAAACACTCGGGGGGGGATGAGCAGTTCTTC.

This clone appeared a single time. This chain joins TRBV6-5 and TRBJ1-1, with D unclear. Trimming left V 7 bases short and J 0 bases short, with 9 bases between. Germline CDR1 and CDR2: MNHEY and SVGAGI. The CDR3 contains 13 residues. The CDR3 bases are TGTGCCAGCATCCCAAATCTGAACACTGAAGCTTTCTTT. It codes for CASIPNLNTEAFF.

The chain recombines TRBV30 with TRBJ1-5; D is perhaps TRBD1 (5 bases). Trimming left V 2 bases short and J 5 bases short, with 10 bases between. Germline V gene lookup returns CDR1 GTSNPN and CDR2 SVGIG (reference sequence). The CDR3 extends over 13 amino acids. CDR3 sequence reads: CAWSFSRDQPQHF. In DNA form, the CDR3 reads TGTGCCTGGAGTTTCTCCAGGGATCAGCCCCAGCATTTT.

This chain links TRBV10-3 with TRBJ2-3; 7 bases map to TRBD1. With 3 bases clipped from V and 2 bases from J, the junction kept 5 bases outside the gene matches. Germline V gives CDR1 ENHRY, CDR2 SYGVKD. The CDR3 sequence is 15 residues long. CDR3 nucleotides: TGTGCCATCAGTGAAACGGGACAGATCACAGATACGCAGTATTTT. Translation: CAISETGQITDTQYF.

This chain links TRBV20-1 with TRBJ1-5; 7 bases are shared with TRBD1. The germline V gene encodes CDR1 DFQATT and CDR2 SNEGSKA (reference sequence). The CDR3 runs 13 residues. J lost 7 bases, V lost 3 bases, and 6 bases had no gene match. The CDR3 sequence: CSASRQGGQPQHF. CDR3 coding DNA: TGCAGTGCTAGTAGACAGGGTGGACAGCCCCAGCATTTT.

The chain couples TRBV6-5 to TRBJ2-3; D possibly corresponds to TRBD1 (6 bases). Germline-derived CDR1 and CDR2 are MNHEY and SVGAGI. CDR3 size: 14 residues. The V end lost 4 bases, the J end lost 0 bases, and 8 bases lay between the germline ends. The CDR3 protein is CASSSGQSTDTQYF. CDR3 nucleotides: TGTGCCAGCAGTTCCGGACAGAGCACAGATACGCAGTATTTT.

The CDR3 DNA is TGTGCCAGCAGTTTAAGCGGTCCGGGGGATTCACCCCTCCACTTT. Protein: CASSLSGPGDSPLHF. The rearrangement links TRBV6-6 to TRBJ1-6; possible D gene TRBD1, 5 bases. The CDR3 runs to 15 residues. Trimming left V 4 bases short and J 8 bases short, with 15 bases between. The germline gives CDR1 MNHNY, CDR2 SVGAGI (reference sequence).

The chain has TRBV11-2 and TRBJ2-3; weak D call: TRBD1 (6 bases). In germline, CDR1 is SGHAT, CDR2 FQNNGV. V dropped 5 bases and J dropped 5 bases, with 17 bases sitting between them. The CDR3 consists of 15 residues. The CDR3 DNA reads TGTGCCAGCAGCCCGAACCCTCGAGGGGGAGATACGCAGTATTTT. It yields the protein CASSPNPRGGDTQYF.

V gene TRBV2 combines with J gene TRBJ2-3, with 8 bases matching TRBD1. CDR3 length: 14 residues. The ends lost 10 bases at V and 4 bases at J; junction bases unmatched: 10. Germline assignment: CDR1 SNHLY and CDR2 FYNNEI. The CDR3 here is CATRTGSGSDTQYF. The CDR3 DNA reads as TGTGCCACCAGGACAGGGTCGGGCTCAGATACGCAGTATTTT.

This rearrangement joins TRBV2 to TRBJ2-2; D is possibly TRBD2 (5 bases). Germline V gene lookup returns CDR1 SNHLY and CDR2 FYNNEI. Trimming shortened V by 6 bases and J by 3 bases, and 5 bases separated the two germline ends. CDR3 length: 12 residues. The CDR3 region is CASRRDTGELFF. The CDR3 DNA is TGTGCCAGCAGGAGGGACACCGGGGAGCTGTTTTTT.

This chain uses TRBV5-4 with TRBJ2-1, with D tentatively TRBD2 (7 bases). V lost 9 bases and J 0 bases, leaving 16 bases between the germline ends. Germline V CDR1 and CDR2: SGHNT, YYREEE (reference sequence). The CDR3 has 15 residues. DNA for the CDR3: TGTGCCACGGCGGGGGCGGACACCTCCTACAATGAGCAGTTCTTC. The encoded protein is CATAGADTSYNEQFF.

The V gene is TRBV12-1, the J gene TRBJ1-5; the table's D gene call, TRBD1, was not cross checked with the DNA. TRBV12-1 is recorded as a pseudogene. The CDR3 runs to 16 residues. CDR3 DNA: TGTGCCAGCAGCTTTATTGGACAGTCGAACAATCAGCCCCAGCATTTT. Translation gives CASSFIGQSNNQPQHF.